This entry lists 4 T cell receptor beta chains sequenced from one sample in a study of blood T cell repertoires in COVID-19. Only in-frame clones appear in the TCRdb table, and some are missing; sequencing was by immunoSEQ multiplex PCR. The sample consists of approximately 240,000 clones, around nine tenths of them appearing once. Sequenced: PBMCs or T cells enriched from blood (not recorded which). The source is a woman in her late teens or twenties who had recovered from COVID-19.

The rearrangement joins TRBV9 to TRBJ2-1; 9 bases align to TRBD2. Losses at the gene ends were 3 bases for V and 5 bases for J; bases not matched to a gene: 6. The CDR3 has 15 residues. Germline CDR1 and CDR2: SGDLS and YYNGEE. The CDR3 coding sequence is TGTGCCAGCAGCGCAATAGCGGGAGCCGACAATGAGCAGTTCTTC. Its protein is CASSAIAGADNEQFF.

About this clone: Mismatch with germline at one junction end may stem from a read error. The gene calls are TRBV25-1 and TRBJ2-4, with 7 positions matching TRBD1. The germline V gene encodes CDR1 MGHDK and CDR2 SYGVNS. The CDR3 length is 14 residues. The CDR3 loop is CASSESGGGYIQYF. CDR3 bases: TGTGCCAGCAGCGAATCAGGGGGTGGATACATTCAGTACTTC.

V usage is TRBV29-1 and J usage is TRBJ2-7, with 8 positions matching TRBD2. From germline, CDR1 is SQVTM and CDR2 ANQGSEA. The CDR3 is 13 amino acids. V dropped 3 bases and J dropped 3; count of bases not matched to a gene: 4. The CDR3: CSVEAGRGYEQYF. For the CDR3, the DNA is TGCAGCGTTGAGGCCGGGAGGGGCTACGAGCAGTACTTC.

This chain uses TRBV2 with TRBJ1-3; D call uncertain. The CDR3 length is 14 residues. Trimming left V 6 bases short and J 0 bases short, with 9 bases between. The germline V gene encodes CDR1 SNHLY and CDR2 FYNNEI. The CDR3 loop reads CASRIESSGNTIYF. The CDR3 region has the DNA TGTGCCAGCAGAATCGAGAGCTCTGGAAACACCATATATTTT.